This TCR beta chain derives from a study of cytomegalovirus exposure and HLA in healthy donors. CDR1 and CDR2 (germline): MDHEN, SYDVKM. The V gene lost 5 bases and the J gene lost 1 base, with 8 bases spanning the gap. The CDR3 has 13 residues. The assay was immunoSEQ multiplex PCR, and TCRdb's table has in-frame clones only and misses some. The table includes 65,000 to 75,000 clones, 92% detected once. This clone was observed once. The receptor was isolated from a man aged 18 to 30 in good health and CMV-seropositive. V gene TRBV28 combines with J gene TRBJ1-1, with unresolved D. The specimen was PBMCs. This chain's CDR3 is CASSELRNTEAFF. DNA of the CDR3: TGTGCCAGCAGTGAGCTTCGGAACACTGAAGCTTTCTTT.